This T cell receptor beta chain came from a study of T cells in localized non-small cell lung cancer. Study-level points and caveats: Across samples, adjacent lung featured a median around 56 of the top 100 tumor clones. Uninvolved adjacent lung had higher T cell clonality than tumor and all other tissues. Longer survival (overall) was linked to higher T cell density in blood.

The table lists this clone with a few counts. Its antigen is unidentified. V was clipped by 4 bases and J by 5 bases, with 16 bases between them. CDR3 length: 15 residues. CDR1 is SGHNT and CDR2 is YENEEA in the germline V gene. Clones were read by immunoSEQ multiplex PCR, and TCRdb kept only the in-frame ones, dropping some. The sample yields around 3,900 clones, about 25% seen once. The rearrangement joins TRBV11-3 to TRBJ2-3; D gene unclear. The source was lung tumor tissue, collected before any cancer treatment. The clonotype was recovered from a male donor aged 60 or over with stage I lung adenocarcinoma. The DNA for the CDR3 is TGTGCCAGCAGCTCGCAAGCAGCATCCAGAGATACGCAGTATTTT. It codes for CASSSQAASRDTQYF.